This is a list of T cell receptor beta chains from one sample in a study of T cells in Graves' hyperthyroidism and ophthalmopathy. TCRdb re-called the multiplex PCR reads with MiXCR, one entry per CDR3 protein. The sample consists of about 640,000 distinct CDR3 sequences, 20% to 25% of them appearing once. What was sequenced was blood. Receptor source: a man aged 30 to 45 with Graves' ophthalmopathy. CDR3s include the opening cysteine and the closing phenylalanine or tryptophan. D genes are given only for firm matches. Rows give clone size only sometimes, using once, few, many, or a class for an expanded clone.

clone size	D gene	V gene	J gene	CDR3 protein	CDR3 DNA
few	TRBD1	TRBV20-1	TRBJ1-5	CSARGGQGFEPQHF	TGCAGTGCTAGAGGGGGACAGGGGTTTGAGCCCCAGCATTTT
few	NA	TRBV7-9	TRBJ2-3	CASSLALGPGGTDTQYF	TGTGCCAGCAGCTTAGCACTGGGACCGGGAGGCACAGATACGCAGTATTTT
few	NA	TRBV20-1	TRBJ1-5	CSARGIKAQHF	TGCAGTGCTAGAGGAATCAAGGCCCAGCATTTT
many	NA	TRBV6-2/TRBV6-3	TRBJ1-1	CASSFLDRPDTEAFF	TGTGCCAGCAGTTTCTTAGACAGGCCGGACACTGAAGCTTTCTTT
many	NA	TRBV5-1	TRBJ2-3	CASSLLTPGVDTQYF	TGCGCCAGCAGCCTGTTGACTCCAGGAGTGGATACGCAGTATTTT
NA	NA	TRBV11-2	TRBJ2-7	CASSLVAHKDEQYF	TGTGCCAGCAGCTTAGTGGCCCACAAGGATGAGCAGTACTTC
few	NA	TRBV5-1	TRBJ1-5	CASSLTTGNQPQHF	TGCGCCAGCAGCTTGACCACAGGGAATCAGCCCCAGCATTTT
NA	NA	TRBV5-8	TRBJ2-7	CASSLEVSSYEQYF	TGTGCCAGCAGCTTGGAAGTCAGCTCCTACGAGCAGTACTTC
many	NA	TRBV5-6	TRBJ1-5	CASSLGAWAQSNQPQHF	TGTGCCAGCAGCTTAGGAGCATGGGCGCAGAGCAATCAGCCCCAGCATTTT
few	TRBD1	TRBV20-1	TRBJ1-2	CSTLLFRRGSYGYTF	TGCAGTACTCTACTGTTCCGCAGGGGGTCCTATGGCTACACCTTC
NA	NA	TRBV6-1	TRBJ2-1	CASSGSWQPYNEQFF	TGTGCCAGCAGTGGTTCTTGGCAGCCCTACAATGAGCAGTTCTTC